Following are 28 T cell receptor beta chains from one sample sequenced in a study of neurological immune-mediated disorders (dated by TCRdb to the late 2010s). Libraries were constructed by 5' RACE. TCRdb records Illumina HiSeq 2500 as the sequencer. In-frame beta chains were kept once TCRdb had trimmed the public reads at Q25 with fastp and called clones with MiXCR. Rows matching on CDR3 protein sequence are summarized as one entry with the most common DNA and genes. Present in this sample are 39,000 or so distinct CDR3 sequences, about 2.3% of which were seen just once. 10% to 15% of the sample is held by the ten biggest clonotypes. The sequencing input was PBMCs. Source of these receptors: a man younger than 40 with multiple sclerosis.

There are many counts of this clonotype. This chain connects TRBV28 to TRBJ1-2; D possibly corresponds to TRBD1 (6 bases). Germline V CDR1 and CDR2: MDHEN, SYDVKM. The CDR3 is 12 amino acids. V dropped 8 bases and J dropped 4 bases, with 11 bases sitting between them. As DNA, the CDR3 is TGTGCCAGCGCCGGACAGTCCTATGGCTACACCTTC. Translated: CASAGQSYGYTF.

This clonotype was seen repeatedly, ten times or more. The chain combines TRBV20-1 with TRBJ2-3; no clear D. Germline V CDR1 and CDR2: DFQATT, SNEGSKA (reference sequence). V lost 0 bases and J 6 bases, leaving 7 bases between the germline ends. This CDR3 has 12 amino acids. This CDR3 reads CSARELGDTQYF. CDR3 sequence (DNA): TGCAGTGCTAGAGAGCTGGGGGATACGCAGTATTTT.

About this clonotype: This may be a read error, as it is one base from a much larger clone. The rearrangement links TRBV20-1 to TRBJ2-7; TRBD2 agrees at 12 bases. This CDR3 spans 14 amino acids. CDR1 DFQATT and CDR2 SNEGSKA come from the germline V gene (reference sequence). The CDR3 is CSAETSGGSYEKYF. CDR3 DNA sequence: TGCAGTGCCGAGACTAGCGGGGGCTCCTACGAGAAGTACTTC.

The sample holds many counts of this clonotype. The rearrangement uses TRBV7-2 and TRBJ2-3, with TRBD2 matching over 11 bases. Per the germline V gene, CDR1 is SGHTA and CDR2 is FQGNSA. Trimming cost V 1 base and J 2 bases; bases outside gene matches: 11. The CDR3 spans 19 residues. The CDR3 DNA reads TGTGCCAGCAGCTTAGTGGTGGCTAGCGGGGGGCACAACACAGATACGCAGTATTTT. Encoded protein: CASSLVVASGGHNTDTQYF.

This clonotype showed up many times. The chain uses TRBV29-1 and TRBJ1-2, with 10 bases aligning to TRBD1. This CDR3 has 15 residues. Losses at the gene ends were 0 bases for V and 7 bases for J; bases not matched to a gene: 8. Germline V gene data show CDR1 as SQVTM and CDR2 as ANQGSEA. The CDR3 reads CSVEDSPGQGFGYTF. The CDR3 DNA is TGCAGCGTTGAAGATTCTCCGGGACAGGGGTTTGGCTACACCTTC.

The chain employs TRBV21-1 and TRBJ2-3; TRBD2, the D gene given by the table, was not confirmed from the DNA. TRBV21-1 is described as a pseudogene. The CDR3 contains 17 residues. The CDR3 here is CASSKEDGREVQDTQYF. For the CDR3, the DNA is TGTGCCAGCAGCAAAGAGGATGGCCGGGAGGTTCAAGATACGCAGTATTTT.

This clonotype was recorded at least ten times. The gene calls are TRBV15 and TRBJ2-7; D is possibly TRBD2 (6 bases). Trimming took 3 bases from V and 3 from J, leaving 12 bases between them. Germline assignment: CDR1 LNHNV and CDR2 YYDKDF (reference sequence). The CDR3 runs to 14 residues. The CDR3 DNA follows: TGTGCCACCAGCAGTTCAGCGGGTGGCTACGAGCAGTACTTC. It specifies CATSSSAGGYEQYF.

This clonotype was seen ten or more times. V gene TRBV5-1 combines with J gene TRBJ2-2; tentatively, D is TRBD1 or TRBD2 (5 bases each). Germline V gives CDR1 SGHRS, CDR2 YFSETQ. Trimming pared 1 base from V and 3 bases from J, leaving 10 bases between. The CDR3 is 15 amino acids. CDR3 in DNA: TGCGCCAGCAGCTTGACAGGACTTTACACCGGGGAGCTGTTTTTT. It yields the protein CASSLTGLYTGELFF.

This clonotype was recorded many times. This rearrangement joins TRBV5-1 to TRBJ2-1; 8 nucleotides agree with TRBD2. CDR3 length equals 16 residues. Germline-derived CDR1 and CDR2 are SGHRS and YFSETQ. With 0 bases clipped from V and 8 bases from J, the junction kept 10 bases outside the gene matches. The CDR3 loop reads CASSLVGTSDLHEQFF. The CDR3 DNA reads as TGCGCCAGCAGCTTGGTGGGGACTAGTGATCTCCATGAGCAGTTCTTC.

This clonotype was recorded many times. This chain joins TRBV29-1 and TRBJ2-7; perhaps TRBD1 as D (6 bases). Per germline, CDR1 SQVTM and CDR2 ANQGSEA. V lost 2 bases, J lost 9 bases, and 14 bases lay in between. CDR3 length: 12 residues. The CDR3 sequence is CSVETGPFVQYF. CDR3 in DNA: TGCAGCGTTGAAACAGGGCCATTCGTGCAGTACTTC.

This clonotype has at least ten counts. V is TRBV20-1 and J is TRBJ2-5, with TRBD2 identical over 7 bases. The germline V gene encodes CDR1 DFQATT and CDR2 SNEGSKA (reference sequence). This CDR3 is 17 amino acids long. V shed 6 bases and J 1 base; nucleotides not matched to a gene: 17. The DNA for the CDR3 is TGCAGTGCACACCTCTTACCGAGGCGGGAGATCCAAGAGACCCAGTACTTC. Protein product: CSAHLLPRREIQETQYF.

This clonotype came up many times. The J gene is TRBJ2-1, the V gene TRBV7-8; no clear D gene. Germline V gives CDR1 SGHVS, CDR2 FQNEAQ. The germline V and J ends were trimmed by 0 bases and 9 bases, with 18 bases remaining between them. There are 16 residues in the CDR3. The CDR3, as DNA: TGTGCCAGCAGCTTAGCGCTTTCCCGTCGGGTAGGTGAGCAGTTCTTC. It encodes CASSLALSRRVGEQFF.

This clonotype was counted ten times or more. The V and J genes are TRBV4-1 and TRBJ2-5, with 11 bases matching TRBD1. The CDR3 is made up of 16 amino acids. CDR1 is MGHRA and CDR2 is YSYEKL in the germline V gene. V lost 1 base to trimming and J lost 4 bases; unmatched junction nucleotides: 5. In DNA form, the CDR3 reads TGCGCCAGCAGCCAAGTCGGACAGGGGGCGAGAGAGACCCAGTACTTC. It specifies CASSQVGQGARETQYF.

This clonotype was recorded at least ten times. This chain joins TRBV5-1 and TRBJ2-1, with D perhaps TRBD2 (5 bases). The germline CDR1 and CDR2 sequences are SGHRS and YFSETQ. Trimming shortened V by 3 bases and J by 5 bases, and 12 bases separated the two germline ends. This CDR3 is 14 amino acids long. The chain's CDR3 is CASSSGNLNNEQFF. The CDR3 DNA sequence: TGCGCCAGCAGCTCGGGGAATTTAAACAATGAGCAGTTCTTC.

This clonotype was observed at least ten times. V and J are TRBV18 and TRBJ2-7; D remains unclear. This CDR3 region has 15 residues. In germline, CDR1 is KGHSH, CDR2 LQKENI. V was trimmed by 2 bases and J by 5 bases, leaving 16 bases between them. CDR3 bases: TGTGCCAGCTCACCATTCGACGGTGCCAGGAACGAGCAGTACTTC. This encodes CASSPFDGARNEQYF.

In its sample, this clonotype was seen many times. The chain is built from TRBV11-2 and TRBJ2-1; 7 positions agree with TRBD1. The CDR3 consists of 15 residues. Germline lookup yields CDR1 SGHAT and CDR2 FQNNGV. Trimming took 1 base from V and 6 from J; bases not matched to a gene: 6. CDR3 residues: CASSLGRDSFNEQFF. Here the CDR3 DNA reads TGTGCCAGCAGCTTAGGCCGGGACAGCTTCAATGAGCAGTTCTTC.

This clonotype has at least ten counts. The J gene is TRBJ2-7, the V gene TRBV7-6; D not resolved. CDR1 SGHVS and CDR2 FNYEAQ come from the germline V gene. The CDR3 is made up of 15 amino acids. V lost 2 bases to trimming and J lost 2 bases, with 13 bases between them. The DNA of the CDR3 is TGTGCCAGCAGCTTATACTGGGGTTCGGCCTACGAGCAGTACTTC. Translated: CASSLYWGSAYEQYF. The entire variable domain, with the rest obtained from reference TRBV7-6 and TRBJ2-7, is as follows: GAGVSQSPRYKVTKRGQDVALRCDPISGHVSLYWYRQALGQGPEFLTYFNYEAQQDKSGLPNDRFSAERPEGSISTLTIQRTEQRDSAMYRCASSLYWGSAYEQYFGPGTRLTVT.

This clonotype was detected ten times or more. V usage is TRBV20-1 and J usage is TRBJ1-1, with D maybe TRBD1 (5 bases). CDR3 size: 15 residues. The V end was cut by 1 base, the J end by 0 bases, with 12 bases between. Looked up from germline, CDR1 is DFQATT and CDR2 is SNEGSKA (reference sequence). In nucleotides, the CDR3 is TGCAGTGCTAGAGGATTACAGGTAGTGAACACTGAAGCTTTCTTT. The encoded protein is CSARGLQVVNTEAFF.

In this sample, this clonotype turned up many times. The chain uses TRBV15 and TRBJ2-7, with 8 positions matching TRBD2. V was pared by 0 bases and J by 4 bases, with 5 bases of the junction left unmatched. Germline CDR1 and CDR2: LNHNV and YYDKDF (reference sequence). The length of the CDR3 is 15 residues. In DNA form, the CDR3 reads TGTGCCACCAGCAGAGAACCGGGGGGGATTTACGAGCAGTACTTC. It yields the protein CATSREPGGIYEQYF. Variable domain in full (rest from reference TRBV15 and TRBJ2-7): DAMVIQNPRYQVTQFGKPVTLSCSQTLNHNVMYWYQQKSSQAPKLLFHYYDKDFNNEADTPDNFQSRRPNTSFCFLDIRSPGLGDTAMYLCATSREPGGIYEQYFGPGTRLTVT.

This clonotype was seen repeatedly, ten times or more. The chain recombines TRBV5-5 with TRBJ2-7, with TRBD1 identical over 9 bases. CDR3 length: 16 amino acids. The trim removed 4 bases at V and 0 bases at J, leaving 8 bases unmatched. CDR1 and CDR2 (germline): SGHKS, YYEKEE (reference sequence). Here the CDR3 reads CASSHGRDRVSYEQYF. The CDR3 bases are TGTGCCAGCAGCCATGGTCGGGACAGGGTCTCCTACGAGCAGTACTTC.

This clonotype was counted at least ten times. The rearrangement uses TRBV20-1 and TRBJ1-1; no definite D call. V lost 3 bases to trimming and J lost 6 bases, with 11 bases between them. This CDR3 has 12 residues. The germline V gene encodes CDR1 DFQATT and CDR2 SNEGSKA (reference sequence). CDR3 in amino acids: CSARRQVAEAFF. CDR3 bases: TGCAGTGCTAGGCGGCAGGTTGCTGAAGCTTTCTTT.

This clonotype appeared many times. J is TRBJ1-5 and V is TRBV12-3 or TRBV12-4, with 8 bases that match TRBD1. The CDR3 is 14 amino acids. Losses at the gene ends were 7 bases for V and 2 bases for J; bases not matched to a gene: 4. DNA for the CDR3: TGTGCCAGCACCACGGGACAGGGCAATCAGCCCCAGCATTTT. Translated, it gives CASTTGQGNQPQHF.

This clonotype has a count of ten or more. The chain is built from TRBV7-9 and TRBJ2-5; the D call may be TRBD1 or TRBD2 (5 bases each). CDR1 is SEHNR and CDR2 is FQNEAQ in the germline V gene (reference sequence). The V end was cut by 5 bases, the J end by 4 bases, with 14 bases between. The CDR3 sequence is 14 residues long. The CDR3 bases are TGTGCCAGCAGCCTCAGGGACGGAGTAGAGACCCAGTACTTC. It translates to CASSLRDGVETQYF.

In its sample, this clonotype was seen many times. The gene calls are TRBV20-1 and TRBJ1-2, with 7 positions matching TRBD1. The V and J ends lost 1 base and 4 bases, in that order; junction bases with no gene match: 9. The CDR3 contains 15 residues. Germline V gene data show CDR1 as DFQATT and CDR2 as SNEGSKA (reference sequence). The CDR3 region has the DNA TGCAGTGCTAGAGGGGGAACAGGGGAGGTCTATGGCTACACCTTC. Translation gives CSARGGTGEVYGYTF.

The genes are TRBV12-3 or TRBV12-4 and TRBJ2-3, with 10 nucleotides matching TRBD2. Trimming took 7 bases from V and 1 from J; bases not matched to a gene: 5. The CDR3 has 15 amino acids. The CDR3 region is CASNAGTSGTDTQYF. The DNA of the CDR3 is TGTGCCAGCAATGCCGGGACTAGCGGCACAGATACGCAGTATTTT.

This clonotype has at least ten counts. The chain carries TRBV5-1 and TRBJ2-5; TRBD1 might be the D (6 bases). In germline, CDR1 is SGHRS, CDR2 YFSETQ. V shed 2 bases and J shed 4 bases, with 15 bases lying between them. CDR3 length equals 15 residues. CDR3 amino acids: CASSLWDTDGETQYF. The CDR3 DNA reads as TGCGCCAGCAGCTTATGGGACACCGATGGAGAGACCCAGTACTTC.

J is TRBJ2-6 and V is TRBV6-5, with D possibly matching TRBD2 (5 bases). CDR1 is MNHEY, CDR2 SVGAGI, per germline. Trimming stripped 2 bases from V and 0 bases from J, with 29 bases between. The CDR3 spans 23 residues. In DNA form, the CDR3 reads TGTGCCAGCAGTTACGCCTACCCCGCTGCCGGCCGGGGTTTAAGCTCTGGGGCCAACGTCCTGACTTTC. Its protein is CASSYAYPAAGRGLSSGANVLTF.

There are many counts of this clonotype. The chain joins TRBV7-9 to TRBJ2-1; D remains unclear. The germline V and J ends were trimmed by 3 bases and 3 bases, with 3 bases remaining between them. This CDR3 comprises 12 residues. The germline V gene has CDR1 SEHNR and CDR2 FQNEAQ (reference sequence). CDR3 coding DNA: TGTGCCAGCAGCTTGGGCTACAATGAGCAGTTCTTC. It encodes CASSLGYNEQFF. Variable domain in full (rest from reference TRBV7-9 and TRBJ2-1): DTGVSQNPRHKITKRGQNVTFRCDPISEHNRLYWYRQTLGQGPEFLTYFQNEAQLEKSRLLSDRFSAERPKGSFSTLEIQRTEQGDSAMYLCASSLGYNEQFFGPGTRLTVL.